This T cell receptor (beta chain) came from a study of T cell repertoires in cytomegalovirus infection. TCRdb used MiXCR to reprocess the reads, holding one entry per CDR3 protein. The table lists 200,000 to 250,000 distinct CDR3 sequences, around 40% of them singletons. This CDR3 contains 18 residues. Trimming stripped 3 bases from V and 5 bases from J, with 21 bases between. From germline, CDR1 is KGHDR and CDR2 SFDVKD. On this clonotype itself: Antigen unknown.

The TCR was taken from a human donor in good health (CMV status not recorded). Some clones in this sample may be carry-over from other donors' samples. This chain joins TRBV24-1 and TRBJ2-2; D unclear. Here the sequenced sample was CD8+ T cells from cultured PBMCs, taken from culture after CMV antigen stimulation. The chain's CDR3 is CATSDPGIGYHGTGELFF. DNA of the CDR3: TGTGCCACCAGTGATCCAGGTATCGGCTATCATGGGACCGGGGAGCTGTTTTTT.